The source of this T cell receptor (beta chain) is a study of cytomegalovirus exposure and HLA in healthy donors. Study at large: Among the approximately 400 donors who were genotyped, roughly 85% fell in the genetic ancestry cluster that is associated with self-reported Caucasian donors.

Germline loops: CDR1 WSHSY, CDR2 SAAADI. The CDR3 has 15 amino acids. V lost 3 bases, J lost 4 bases, and 13 bases lay in between. Notes on this clone: Its antigen is currently unknown.

The PCR ran on 60 Vbeta and 13 Jbeta primers. Assay: immunoSEQ multiplex PCR; the TCRdb copy retains only in-frame clones and omits some. The sample consists of more than 150,000 clones, about 81% of them appearing once. Findings and caveats of the study: As a later analysis revealed, the rate of TCR association differed by HLA locus, with DRB1 most and HLA-C fewest. Sequencing likely generated an artifact that appeared as a cluster of highly shared sequence variants. A later analysis showed that HLA-associated TCR beta chains had undergone more clonal expansion than equally common others.

The genes are TRBV10-2 and TRBJ1-5, with D uncertain. The receptor comes from a woman between 18 and 29 years old in good health and CMV-seronegative. The sample consisted of PBMCs. CDR3 in amino acids: CASSESVRRNQPQHF. The CDR3 region has the DNA TGCGCCAGCAGTGAATCCGTCAGGAGGAATCAGCCCCAGCATTTT.